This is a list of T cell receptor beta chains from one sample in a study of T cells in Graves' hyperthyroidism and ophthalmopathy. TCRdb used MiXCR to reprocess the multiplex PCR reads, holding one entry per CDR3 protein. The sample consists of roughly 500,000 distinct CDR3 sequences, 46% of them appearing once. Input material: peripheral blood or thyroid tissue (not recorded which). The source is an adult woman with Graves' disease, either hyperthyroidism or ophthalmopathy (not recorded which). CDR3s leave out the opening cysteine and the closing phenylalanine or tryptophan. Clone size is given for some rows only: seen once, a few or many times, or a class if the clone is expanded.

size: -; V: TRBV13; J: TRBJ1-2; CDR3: ASRGRVDYGYT
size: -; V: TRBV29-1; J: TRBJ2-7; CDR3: SVDAGAGNYEQY
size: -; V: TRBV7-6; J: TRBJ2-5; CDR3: ASAGTSGIETQY
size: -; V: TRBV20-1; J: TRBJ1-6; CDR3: SARSENSRSSYNSPLH
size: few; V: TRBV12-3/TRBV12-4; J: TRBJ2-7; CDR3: ASSSSGIRSEQY
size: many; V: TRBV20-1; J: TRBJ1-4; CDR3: SARGPGWYGEKLF
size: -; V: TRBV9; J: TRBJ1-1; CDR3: ASSVFSSENTEAF
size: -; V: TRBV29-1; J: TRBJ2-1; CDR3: SASGSGYNEQF
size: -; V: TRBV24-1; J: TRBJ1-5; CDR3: ATQGGLGQPQH
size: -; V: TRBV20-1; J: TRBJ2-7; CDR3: SARDQGSGLRGEQC
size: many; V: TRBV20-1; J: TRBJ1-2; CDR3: SASREGVNYGYT
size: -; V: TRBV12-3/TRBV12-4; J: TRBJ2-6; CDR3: ASTPSGASGANVLT
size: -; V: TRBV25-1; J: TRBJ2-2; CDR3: ASTPPGLAGTGELF
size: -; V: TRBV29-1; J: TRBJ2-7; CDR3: SVETSGGAYEAYYEQY
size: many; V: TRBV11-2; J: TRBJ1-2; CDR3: ASSPSVGAYT
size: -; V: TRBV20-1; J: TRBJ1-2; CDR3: SAAIGGQTYGYT
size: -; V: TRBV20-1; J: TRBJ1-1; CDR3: SASGTSYEAF
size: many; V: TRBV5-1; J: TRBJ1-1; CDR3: ASSSRPHSDTEAF
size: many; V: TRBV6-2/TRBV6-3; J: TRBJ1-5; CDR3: ASSYFVTANQPQH
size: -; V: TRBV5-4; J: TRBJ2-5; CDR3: ASSLGGRGARGTQY
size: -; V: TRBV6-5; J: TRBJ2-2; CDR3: ASSYSIPGLYNTGELF
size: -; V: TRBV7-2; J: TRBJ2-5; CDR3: ASSLDLTMAGETQY
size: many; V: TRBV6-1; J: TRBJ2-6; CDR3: AAETSGANVLT
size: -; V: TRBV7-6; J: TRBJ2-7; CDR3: ASSSGQDREQY
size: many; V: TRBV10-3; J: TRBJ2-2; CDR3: AIPPWRDTGELF
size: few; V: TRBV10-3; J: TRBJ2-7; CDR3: AISTGTSYEQY
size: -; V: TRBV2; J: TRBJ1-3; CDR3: ASSQDRTTGNTIY
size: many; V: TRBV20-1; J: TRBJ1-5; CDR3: SARRNNQPQH
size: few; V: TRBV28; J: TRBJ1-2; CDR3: ATKRTVNYGYT
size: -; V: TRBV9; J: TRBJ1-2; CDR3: ASSVDQEVNGYT
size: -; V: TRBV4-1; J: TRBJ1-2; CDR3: ASSQGGGRNYGYT
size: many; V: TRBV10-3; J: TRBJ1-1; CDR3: AKVPPQVVVSTEAF
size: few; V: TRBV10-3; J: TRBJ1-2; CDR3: ATTPFDRDYGYT
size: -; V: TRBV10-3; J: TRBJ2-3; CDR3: AISASGRFTDTQY
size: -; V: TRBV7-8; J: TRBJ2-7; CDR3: ASSLFGRAYEQY
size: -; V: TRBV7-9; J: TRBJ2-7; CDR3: ASTLQGDEQY
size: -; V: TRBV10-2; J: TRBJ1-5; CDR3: ASSTGGVQPQH
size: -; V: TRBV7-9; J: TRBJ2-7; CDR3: ASSRELAGNEQY
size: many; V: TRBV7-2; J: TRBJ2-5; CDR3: ASSLDREGETQY
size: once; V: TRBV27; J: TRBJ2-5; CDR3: ASSSLAGGVLIQETQY
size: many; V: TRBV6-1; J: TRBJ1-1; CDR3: ASSATGGGTEAF